These 3 T cell receptor beta chains share one sample of origin, sequenced in a study of CD8 T cells in Susac syndrome. An input of about 0.45 to 1 ug of RNA was subjected to reverse transcription using random hexamers. TCRdb re-called the immunoSEQ multiplex PCR reads through MiXCR, storing one row per CDR3 protein. The data contain roughly 180,000 distinct CDR3 sequences, about 95% of them singletons. The sample taken for sequencing was CD4+ T cells from PBMCs. These receptor sequences come from a human donor in good health.

V is TRBV20-1 and J is TRBJ2-7; TRBD1 is a possible D gene (6 bases). V lost 4 bases and J lost 5, with 18 bases in between. Germline assignment: CDR1 DFQATT and CDR2 SNEGSKA (reference sequence). The length of the CDR3 is 14 residues. The chain's CDR3 is CSATVRGSINEQYF. In DNA form, the CDR3 reads TGCAGTGCTACAGTCAGGGGAAGCATAAACGAGCAGTACTTC.

J is TRBJ2-4 and V is TRBV12-3 or TRBV12-4; D gene ambiguous. V gave up 3 bases and J gave up 10 bases, with 4 bases separating them. This CDR3 is built from 10 residues. The CDR3: CASSFPIQYF. CDR3 bases: TGTGCCAGCAGTTTTCCAATTCAGTACTTC.

The rearrangement uses TRBV6-5 and TRBJ2-1, with 10 bases identical to TRBD2. CDR1 is MNHEY, CDR2 SVGAGI, per germline. V was clipped by 0 bases and J by 13 bases; unmatched bases: 9. This CDR3 is built from 15 residues. Here the CDR3 reads CASSYSASGRWKQFF. CDR3 nucleotides: TGTGCCAGCAGTTACTCGGCTAGCGGGAGATGGAAACAGTTCTTC.